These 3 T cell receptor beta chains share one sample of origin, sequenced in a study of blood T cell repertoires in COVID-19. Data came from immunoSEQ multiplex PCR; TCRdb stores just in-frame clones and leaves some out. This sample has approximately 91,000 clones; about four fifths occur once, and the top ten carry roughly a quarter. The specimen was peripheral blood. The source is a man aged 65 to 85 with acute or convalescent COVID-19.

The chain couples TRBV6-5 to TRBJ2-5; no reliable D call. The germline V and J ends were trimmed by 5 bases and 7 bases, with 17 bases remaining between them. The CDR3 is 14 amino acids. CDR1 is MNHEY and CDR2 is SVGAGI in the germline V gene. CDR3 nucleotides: TGTGCCAGCAGTCGCGAGCCCTACCGCGGGACCCAGTACTTC. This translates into CASSREPYRGTQYF.

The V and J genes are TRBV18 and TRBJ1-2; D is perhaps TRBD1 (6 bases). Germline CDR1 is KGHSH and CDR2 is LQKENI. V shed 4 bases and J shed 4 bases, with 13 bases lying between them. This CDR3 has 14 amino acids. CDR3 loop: CASSLATGAYGYTF. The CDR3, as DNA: TGTGCCAGCTCACTCGCGACAGGAGCCTATGGCTACACCTTC.

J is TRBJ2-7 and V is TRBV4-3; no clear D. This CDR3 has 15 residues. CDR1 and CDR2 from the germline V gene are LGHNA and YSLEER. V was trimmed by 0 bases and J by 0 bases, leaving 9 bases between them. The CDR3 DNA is TGCGCCAGCAGCCAAGAGCGGCACACCTCCTACGAGCAGTACTTC. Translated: CASSQERHTSYEQYF.